The 10 T cell receptor beta chains listed next were all sequenced from one sample in a study of blood T cell repertoires in COVID-19. The assay was immunoSEQ multiplex PCR, and TCRdb's table has in-frame clones only and misses some. Of 90,000 to 130,000 clones listed, around 84% are singletons. Sequenced material: peripheral blood. These receptors were obtained from a man aged 35-49 years with acute or convalescent COVID-19.

The genes are TRBV4-3 and TRBJ2-5; TRBD1 agrees at 7 bases. This CDR3 has 14 residues. Trimming took 1 base from V and 5 from J; bases not matched to a gene: 4. Germline V gene data show CDR1 as LGHNA and CDR2 as YSLEER. The CDR3, as DNA: TGCGCCAGCAGCCAAGGAGAACAGGGGGAGACCCAGTACTTC. Amino acid sequence: CASSQGEQGETQYF.

The chain joins TRBV6-2 or TRBV6-3 to TRBJ2-7, with D possibly being TRBD2 (6 bases). The CDR3 covers 15 residues. V lost 0 bases and J 2 bases, leaving 11 bases between the germline ends. CDR1 and CDR2 (germline): MNHEY, SVGEGT. The CDR3 here is CASSYSWAGTYEQYF. CDR3 DNA sequence: TGTGCCAGCAGTTACTCCTGGGCGGGAACCTACGAGCAGTACTTC.

The V and J genes are TRBV14 and TRBJ2-4; D not resolved. Germline V gives CDR1 SGHDN, CDR2 FVKESK. Between the trimmed V and J ends, which lost 1 base and 0 bases, there was a span of 16 bases. The CDR3 has 18 residues. CDR3 loop: CASSQVFRSYTAKNIQYF. The CDR3 DNA sequence: TGTGCCAGCAGCCAAGTATTTAGGAGCTACACAGCCAAAAACATTCAGTACTTC.

The DNA for the CDR3 is TGTGCCAGCAGCTTAACCCAGGTTGGGCCCCAGCATTTT. Its translation: CASSLTQVGPQHF. This chain connects TRBV7-9 to TRBJ1-5; D is undetermined. The CDR3 covers 13 residues. The V end was cut by 2 bases, the J end by 9 bases, with 11 bases between. The germline V gene has CDR1 SEHNR and CDR2 FQNEAQ (reference sequence). Full variable domain (outside the CDR3, taken from reference TRBV7-9 and TRBJ1-5): DTGVSQNPRHKITKRGQNVTFRCDPISEHNRLYWYRQTLGQGPEFLTYFQNEAQLEKSRLLSDRFSAERPKGSFSTLEIQRTEQGDSAMYLCASSLTQVGPQHFGDGTRLSIL.

The V gene is TRBV27, the J gene TRBJ2-7; 7 bases map to TRBD2. The CDR3 covers 16 residues. The V and J ends lost 6 bases and 2 bases, in that order; junction bases with no gene match: 13. Germline CDR1 MNHEY, CDR2 SMNVEV (reference sequence). The CDR3 nucleotides read TGTGCCAGCAGACACCTCCTGGCGGGAGTTACCTACGAGCAGTACTTC. It yields the protein CASRHLLAGVTYEQYF.

The chain has TRBV4-2 and TRBJ2-4; TRBD2 agrees at 10 bases. Germline loops: CDR1 LGHNA, CDR2 YNFKEQ. V gave up 0 bases and J gave up 3 bases; unmatched junction bases: 8. The CDR3 has 18 amino acids. CDR3 loop: CASSQDRLAGVDKNIQYF. The CDR3 DNA sequence: TGTGCCAGCAGCCAAGATCGGCTAGCGGGAGTCGACAAAAACATTCAGTACTTC.

This chain uses TRBV4-2 with TRBJ1-2, with D unclear. Trimming left V 1 base short and J 7 bases short, with 10 bases between. The germline CDR1 and CDR2 sequences are LGHNA and YNFKEQ. This CDR3 is built from 13 residues. The CDR3 is CASSQGEGSGYTF. In DNA form, the CDR3 reads TGTGCCAGCAGCCAAGGGGAGGGTAGTGGCTACACCTTC.

This rearrangement joins TRBV4-1 to TRBJ1-1; 8 bases are shared with TRBD1. The V gene end was trimmed by 4 bases and the J gene end by 4 bases; junction bases not matched to a gene: 5. The CDR3 sequence is 14 residues long. Germline-derived CDR1 and CDR2 are MGHRA and YSYEKL. The CDR3 region is CASSLHRGITEAFF. The CDR3 DNA reads as TGCGCCAGCAGCCTTCACAGGGGGATCACTGAAGCTTTCTTT.

This clone was found a few times. CDR3 loop: CASSLGLYSTDTQYF. The CDR3 bases are TGTGCCAGCAGTCTGGGACTGTACAGCACAGATACGCAGTATTTT. This chain joins TRBV27 and TRBJ2-3, with D possibly TRBD2 on 6 matching bases. V lost 5 bases and J lost 0, with 12 bases in between. CDR3 length equals 15 residues. The germline gives CDR1 MNHEY, CDR2 SMNVEV (reference sequence).

The rearrangement links TRBV27 to TRBJ1-2; D uncertain. CDR1 is MNHEY, CDR2 SMNVEV, per germline (reference sequence). V shed 6 bases and J shed 4 bases, with 15 bases lying between them. This CDR3 contains 14 residues. CDR3 sequence reads: CASRTSGTVYGYTF. Written as DNA, the CDR3 is TGTGCCAGCAGAACCTCGGGAACCGTCTATGGCTACACCTTC.